The next 4 T cell receptor beta chains were all read from a single sample in a study of sequential checkpoint blockade in melanoma. Some clones are missing from TCRdb's copy, which holds only in-frame ones; the method was immunoSEQ multiplex PCR. The sample contains about 9,600 clones, around 24% of which appear only once. Sample treatment: randomized to nivolumab then ipilimumab (arm A) or the reverse (arm B). The source material was tumor tissue (inferred from file names), sampled from a patient given nivolumab and ipilimumab in sequence. The receptors were sampled from a human donor with melanoma.

This clone was detected only a few times. The rearrangement joins TRBV11-3 to TRBJ1-2, with 7 nucleotides matching TRBD1. The CDR3 extends over 16 amino acids. V lost 2 bases, J lost 8 bases, and 14 bases stayed unmatched. Per germline, CDR1 SGHNT and CDR2 YENEEA. The CDR3 DNA reads as TGTGCCAGCAGCTTAAGGGGGGACAGAACCGGTATCGGCTACACCTTC. Its translation is CASSLRGDRTGIGYTF.

V is TRBV12-5 and J is TRBJ2-7, with TRBD1 identical over 8 bases. CDR3 length equals 18 residues. V lost 1 base and J lost 2; bases outside the gene matches: 13. The V gene's germline CDR1 is LGHNT and CDR2 FRNRAP. The CDR3 DNA follows: TGTGCTAGTGGTTTGGATGGGCAAGGACAGGGCCAACCCTACGAGCAGTACTTC. It specifies CASGLDGQGQGQPYEQYF.

This clone has only one observation. The chain combines TRBV29-1 with TRBJ2-1, with 10 bases identical to TRBD1. Germline V gene sequence: CDR1 SQVTM, CDR2 ANQGSEA. The CDR3 consists of 14 residues. The V and J ends lost 3 bases and 5 bases, in that order; junction bases with no gene match: 4. The CDR3 region is CSVETGTGDNEQFF. The CDR3 DNA follows: TGCAGCGTTGAGACCGGGACAGGGGACAATGAGCAGTTCTTC.

This clone was seen more than once but under ten times. V is TRBV7-1 and J is TRBJ2-2, with 12 positions matching TRBD2. TRBV7-1 is an open reading frame whose function is uncertain. The CDR3 extends over 21 amino acids. The V and J ends lost 4 bases and 3 bases, in that order; junction bases with no gene match: 18. CDR3 bases: TGTGCCAGCAGCTTCCGGGCCCGGACTAGCGGGATAGGGTTGGACACCGGGGAGCTGTTTTTT. As protein: CASSFRARTSGIGLDTGELFF.